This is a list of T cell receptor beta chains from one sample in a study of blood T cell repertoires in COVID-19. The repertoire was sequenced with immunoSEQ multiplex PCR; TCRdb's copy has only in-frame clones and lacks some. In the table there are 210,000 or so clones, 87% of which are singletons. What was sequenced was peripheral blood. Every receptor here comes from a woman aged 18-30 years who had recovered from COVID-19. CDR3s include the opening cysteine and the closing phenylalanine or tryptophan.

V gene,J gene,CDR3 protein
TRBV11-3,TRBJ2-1,CASSSNRGGSYNEQFF
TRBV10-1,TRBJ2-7,CASSESPGTYEQYF
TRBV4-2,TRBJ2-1,CASSQDLADSYNEQFF
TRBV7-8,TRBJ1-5,CASSLRDRGIEGNQPQHF
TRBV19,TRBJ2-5,CASRGTSPRGKETQYF
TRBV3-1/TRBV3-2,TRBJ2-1,CASSHKPNVAGGHYNEQFF
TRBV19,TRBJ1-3,CASSPSGSGNTIYF
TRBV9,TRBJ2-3,CASSVTGTSGTDTQYF
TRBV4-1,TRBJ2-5,CASSQDPRQGAETQYF
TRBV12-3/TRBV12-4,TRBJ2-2,CASSFSGDGELFF
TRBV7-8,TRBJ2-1,CASSLYGNSYNEQFF
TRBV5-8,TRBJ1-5,CASSGEWGDQPQHF
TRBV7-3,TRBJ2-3,CASSLEMGLAGDLTDTQYF
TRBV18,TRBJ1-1,CASSPQGAEAFF
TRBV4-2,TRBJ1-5,CASSQDTGNNQPQHF
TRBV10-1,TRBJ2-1,CASSDGTSGSNEQFF
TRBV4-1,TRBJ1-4,CASSQVGTATNEKLFF
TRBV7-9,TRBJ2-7,CASSLPGSYEQYF
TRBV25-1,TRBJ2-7,CASSTRHEQYF
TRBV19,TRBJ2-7,CASSIGESYEQYF
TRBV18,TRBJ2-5,CASSPAGSGETQYF
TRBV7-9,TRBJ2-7,CASTGQGAYEQYF
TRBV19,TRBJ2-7,CASSAGQGTSYEQYF
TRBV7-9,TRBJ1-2,CASSSWAGTGNYGYTF
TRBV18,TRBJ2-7,CASSPPTSLSEQYF
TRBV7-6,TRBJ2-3,CASKETSGDTDTQYF
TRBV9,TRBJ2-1,CASSPVAGGNEQFF
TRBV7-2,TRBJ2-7,CASSPTAYEQYF
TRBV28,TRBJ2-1,CASSSRDRAYNEQFF
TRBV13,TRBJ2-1,CASSLAGTGGILSYNEQFF
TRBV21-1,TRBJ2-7,CASTEQEASYEQYF
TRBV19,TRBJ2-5,CASRQGTETQYF
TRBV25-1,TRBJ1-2,CASKGQDGYGYTF
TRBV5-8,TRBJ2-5,CASSLVLASGGYQETQYF
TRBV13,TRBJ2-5,CASSLGQLQETQYF
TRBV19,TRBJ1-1,CASSWGAGTGNTEAFF
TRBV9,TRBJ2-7,CASSPPTGYEQYF
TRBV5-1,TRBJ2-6,CASSSLGRATSSGANVLTF
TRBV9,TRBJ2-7,CASSGSGRAGEQYF
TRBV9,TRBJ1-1,CASSVLLGTPNTEAFF
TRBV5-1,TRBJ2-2,CASSLGHSNTGELFF
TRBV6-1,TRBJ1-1,CASSEFRRRKELNTEAFF
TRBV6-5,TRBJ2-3,CASSLLAPSTDTQYF
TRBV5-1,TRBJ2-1,CASSFGLAGYNEQFF
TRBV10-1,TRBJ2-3,CAKSMTGFPCTDTQYF
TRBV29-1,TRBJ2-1,CSVDEHYNEQFF
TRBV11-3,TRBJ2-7,CASSLGGTGPYEQYF
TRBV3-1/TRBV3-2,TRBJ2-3,CASSRGIVSTDTQYF
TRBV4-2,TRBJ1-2,CASSQDTTGLGYTF
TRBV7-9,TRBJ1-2,CASSSRGNYGYTF
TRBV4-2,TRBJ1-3,CASSQERGSGNTIYF